Below are 16 T cell receptor beta chains sequenced from a single sample in a study of T-cell reconstitution after alpha-beta-depleted transplantation in children. During its preparation, the TCRbeta library received unique molecular identifiers. TCRdb reprocessed the PCR reads with MiXCR, giving one entry per CDR3 protein. The data hold about 980,000 distinct CDR3 sequences, with about 29% observed a single time. The sample here was PBMCs, mostly from graft donor cells, taken 360 days after TCRalphabeta/CD19-depleted stem cell transplant. Receptor source: a boy in the first two years of life who had a stem cell transplant for SCID, so the T cells may come from the graft donor.

This clonotype was seen more than once but under ten times. The J gene is TRBJ1-2, the V gene TRBV4-3; possible D gene TRBD1, 6 bases. V was cut by 0 bases and J by 2 bases, with 10 bases left in between. The germline gives CDR1 LGHNA, CDR2 YSLEER. This CDR3 has 15 amino acids. The CDR3 DNA reads TGCGCCAGCAGCCAAGACAGGGGAGGGAACTATGGCTACACCTTC. Its translation is CASSQDRGGNYGYTF.

This clonotype was seen only a few times. The CDR3 sequence is CASSRSLPAGENTGELFF. CDR3 DNA: TGCGCCAGCAGCCGCTCTCTCCCCGCGGGGGAGAACACCGGGGAGCTGTTTTTT. V is TRBV5-1 and J is TRBJ2-2; TRBD2 aligns across 7 bases. The V segment lost 4 bases and the J segment 1 base; nucleotides outside the gene matches: 13. The CDR3 spans 18 residues. Germline-derived CDR1 and CDR2 are SGHRS and YFSETQ.

This clonotype appeared a few times. This chain links TRBV10-2 with TRBJ2-2, with D hard to call. CDR3 length equals 17 residues. V lost 6 bases, J lost 5 bases, and 22 bases lay in between. CDR1 is WSHSY, CDR2 SAAADI, per germline. The CDR3 protein is CASRVAVWGQRTGELFF. The CDR3 coding sequence is TGCGCCAGCAGAGTCGCTGTTTGGGGTCAGAGAACCGGGGAGCTGTTTTTT.

The chain carries TRBV9 and TRBJ2-2, with D possibly called TRBD1 or TRBD2 (5 bases each). Germline V gene lookup returns CDR1 SGDLS and CDR2 YYNGEE. V lost 2 bases, J lost 4 bases, and 12 bases lay in between. The CDR3 consists of 15 residues. Here the CDR3 DNA reads TGTGCCAGCAGCGTCGGGGCCCTGAGCACCGGGGAGCTGTTTTTT. This translates into CASSVGALSTGELFF.

The chain combines TRBV6-5 with TRBJ1-1; D is undetermined. Per the germline V gene, CDR1 is MNHEY and CDR2 is SVGAGI. The CDR3 runs to 14 residues. V dropped 2 bases and J dropped 1 base, with 8 bases sitting between them. The CDR3: CASSYEAQNTEAFF. In DNA form, the CDR3 reads TGTGCCAGCAGTTACGAAGCCCAGAACACTGAAGCTTTCTTT.

The chain links TRBV27 to TRBJ1-6, with 8 bases identical to TRBD1. V shed 10 bases, J shed 5 bases, and the junction held 4 bases outside the gene matches. This CDR3 region has 13 residues. Germline assignment: CDR1 MNHEY and CDR2 SMNVEV (reference sequence). This CDR3 is CATGGRDNSPLHF. CDR3 bases: TGTGCCACAGGGGGCAGAGATAATTCACCCCTCCACTTT.

This clonotype was seen repeatedly, ten times or more. This chain links TRBV6-1 with TRBJ2-2; no firm D call. With 6 bases removed from V and 1 base from J, the gap between germline ends came to 9 bases. This CDR3 is built from 14 residues. In germline, CDR1 is MNHNS, CDR2 SASEGT. The CDR3 DNA sequence: TGTGCCAGCAGCCTTACAGAGAACACCGGGGAGCTGTTTTTT. This codes for CASSLTENTGELFF.

This chain joins TRBV6-1 and TRBJ2-6, with 7 bases fitting TRBD2. V gave up 6 bases and J gave up 0 bases; unmatched junction bases: 8. The CDR3 runs 17 residues. Germline V gene data show CDR1 as MNHNS and CDR2 as SASEGT. The CDR3 reads CASSTPSGASGANVLTF. For the CDR3, the DNA is TGTGCCAGCAGCACACCTAGCGGCGCCTCTGGGGCCAACGTCCTGACTTTC.

This clonotype showed up just a few times. The rearrangement joins TRBV2 to TRBJ2-3; 7 bases map to TRBD2. The germline gives CDR1 SNHLY, CDR2 FYNNEI. This CDR3 comprises 14 residues. The ends lost 6 bases at V and 4 bases at J; junction bases unmatched: 7. The CDR3 spells CASRWGGGPDTQYF. DNA of the CDR3: TGTGCCAGCAGGTGGGGGGGAGGTCCAGATACGCAGTATTTT.

V is TRBV11-2 and J is TRBJ1-1; D not resolved. Per germline, CDR1 SGHAT and CDR2 FQNNGV. The CDR3 contains 14 residues. V lost 3 bases, J lost 3 bases, and 11 bases lay in between. The CDR3 sequence is CASSFTQGYTEAFF. In nucleotides, the CDR3 is TGTGCCAGCAGCTTTACCCAAGGGTACACTGAAGCTTTCTTT.

Only a few counts were recorded for this clonotype. The chain's CDR3 is CASSRWTDQETQYF. The CDR3 nucleotides read TGTGCCAGCAGCCGATGGACAGACCAAGAGACCCAGTACTTC. The rearrangement uses TRBV7-2 and TRBJ2-5, with D possibly TRBD1 on 6 matching bases. Germline V gives CDR1 SGHTA, CDR2 FQGNSA. CDR3 length equals 14 residues. Trimming shortened V by 5 bases and J by 0 bases, and 10 bases separated the two germline ends.

The chain combines TRBV6-1 with TRBJ1-5; 7 positions match TRBD1. V lost 6 bases, J lost 3 bases, and 14 bases stayed unmatched. The CDR3 consists of 17 residues. The germline CDR1 and CDR2 sequences are MNHNS and SASEGT. CDR3 sequence reads: CASRPLGQERYNQPQHF. The CDR3 region has the DNA TGTGCCAGCAGACCCTTAGGACAGGAAAGATACAATCAGCCCCAGCATTTT.

This clonotype occurred a few times. The CDR3 region has the DNA TGCGCCAGCAGCTTGGACAGTCCGGGCAGCACTGAAGCTTTCTTT. Its protein product is CASSLDSPGSTEAFF. The chain has TRBV5-1 and TRBJ1-1; no clear D gene. V was shortened by 0 bases and J by 4 bases, with 13 bases between the two germline ends. The CDR3 loop spans 15 amino acids. Germline CDR1 and CDR2: SGHRS and YFSETQ.

This chain connects TRBV2 to TRBJ2-7, with 7 bases aligning to TRBD2. Germline CDR1 reads SNHLY; CDR2 reads FYNNEI. The ends lost 9 bases at V and 0 bases at J; junction bases unmatched: 5. There are 13 residues in the CDR3. CDR3 DNA: TGTGCCAGGGGGGGGGTGAGCTCCTACGAGCAGTACTTC. The encoded protein is CARGGVSSYEQYF.

The chain combines TRBV5-6 with TRBJ1-4, with a tentative D call TRBD1 (5 bases). CDR1 is SGHDT, CDR2 YYEEEE, per germline. Trimming pared 2 bases from V and 8 bases from J, leaving 13 bases between. CDR3 size: 14 residues. The CDR3: CASSFGGSSEKLFF. The CDR3 DNA reads as TGTGCCAGCAGCTTCGGGGGGTCGAGCGAAAAACTGTTTTTT.

The chain employs TRBV5-1 and TRBJ2-3, with a possible D match to TRBD2 (5 bases). V lost 5 bases and J 1 base, leaving 11 bases between the germline ends. Germline CDR1 is SGHRS and CDR2 is YFSETQ. The CDR3 contains 14 residues. In DNA form, the CDR3 reads TGCGCCAGCAGGAGGTGGCGGGGCACAGATACGCAGTATTTT. Its translation: CASRRWRGTDTQYF.